The 18 T cell receptor beta chains listed next were all sequenced from one sample in a study of lung T cells in sarcoidosis with Löfgren's syndrome. TCRdb re-called the reads with MiXCR, one entry per CDR3 protein. The sample has more than 50,000 distinct CDR3 sequences; 21% are singletons. Sample: CD4+ T cells from PBMCs. Receptors originate from a human donor with sarcoidosis (Löfgren's syndrome or another form), or a control subject (not recorded which).

A remark on this clonotype: This may be a read error, as it is one base from a much larger clone. The chain combines TRBV19 with TRBJ1-1; TRBD1 is a possible D gene (6 bases). The CDR3 runs to 14 residues. Germline CDR1 and CDR2: LNHDA and SQIVND (reference sequence). The CDR3 loop reads CASSIIETGTESFF. In nucleotides, the CDR3 is TGTGCCAGTAGTATCATCGAGACAGGCACTGAATCTTTCTTT.

This clonotype was observed a handful of times. V and J are TRBV5-1 and TRBJ1-1; D gene uncertain. Trimming removed 4 bases from V and 6 bases from J, with 13 bases in between. The CDR3 loop spans 13 amino acids. CDR1 is SGHRS and CDR2 is YFSETQ in the germline V gene. The CDR3 reads CASSLGAGPEAFF. For the CDR3, the DNA is TGCGCCAGCAGCCTAGGCGCGGGCCCTGAAGCTTTCTTT.

This clonotype has only one observation. Given a much more abundant clone one base away, this may be a read error. This chain joins TRBV7-2 and TRBJ2-5; 7 bases agree with TRBD2. There are 15 residues in the CDR3. Germline V CDR1 and CDR2: SGHTA, FQGNSA. The CDR3 sequence: CASSGGGSYQETQHF. The CDR3 nucleotides read TGTGCCAGCAGCGGCGGGGGTTCGTACCAAGAGACCCAGCACTTC. Full variable domain (remainder filled in from reference TRBV7-2 and TRBJ2-5): GAGVSQSPSNKVTEKGKDVELRCDPISGHTALYWYRQSLGQGLEFLIYFQGNSAPDKSGLPSDRFSAERTGGSVSTLTIQRTQQEDSAVYLCASSGGGSYQETQHFGPGTRLLVL.

This clonotype was picked up many times. The genes are TRBV20-1 and TRBJ2-5; TRBD2 agrees at 10 bases. V shed 2 bases, J shed 2 bases, and the junction held 8 bases outside the gene matches. The CDR3 extends over 16 amino acids. The germline V gene has CDR1 DFQATT and CDR2 SNEGSKA (reference sequence). The DNA for the CDR3 is TGCAGTGCTAGATCCCCTAGCGGGAGCCGACAAGAGACCCAGTACTTC. Its translation is CSARSPSGSRQETQYF.

Notes on this clonotype: This may come from a read error, since a much larger clone is one base off. The chain recombines TRBV6-1 with TRBJ1-1, with D tentatively TRBD1 (5 bases). The germline V and J ends were trimmed by 6 bases and 6 bases, with 14 bases remaining between them. Looked up from germline, CDR1 is MNHNS and CDR2 is SASEGT. The CDR3 spans 13 residues. CDR3 DNA: TGTGCCAGCAGGGTATCCGGGGGGGCTGAAGCTTTCTTT. It is translated as CASRVSGGAEAFF.

This clonotype was observed many times. The gene calls are TRBV4-1 and TRBJ1-1; D unresolved. The V gene lost 1 base and the J gene lost 4 bases, with 16 bases spanning the gap. Germline CDR1 is MGHRA and CDR2 is YSYEKL. The CDR3 consists of 16 residues. The CDR3 DNA is TGCGCCAGCAGCCAAGCGTTTCTTCGGCTCGGCACTGAAGCTTTCTTT. This encodes CASSQAFLRLGTEAFF.

Many counts were recorded for this clonotype. The V and J genes are TRBV7-8 and TRBJ2-7, with unresolved D. V was shortened by 1 base and J by 0 bases, with 13 bases between the two germline ends. CDR3 length equals 16 residues. CDR1 and CDR2 (germline): SGHVS, FQNEAQ. CDR3 amino acids: CASSLVGRFSSYEQYF. CDR3 DNA: TGTGCCAGCAGCTTAGTTGGACGGTTCAGCTCCTACGAGCAGTACTTC.

For this clonotype: A read error is possible here, since a much larger clone lies one base away. The rearrangement uses TRBV6-1 and TRBJ2-2; TRBD1 is a possible D gene (6 bases). The CDR3 sequence is 14 residues long. V lost 3 bases, J lost 6 bases, and 11 bases lay in between. Germline CDR1 and CDR2: MNHNS and SASEGT. CDR3 coding DNA: TGTGCCAGCAGTGAGGACAGAAACGCCGGGGAGCTGTTTTTT. Translated, it gives CASSEDRNAGELFF.

In its sample, this clonotype was seen many times. This chain joins TRBV14 and TRBJ2-3; possibly TRBD1 for D (6 bases). Trimming left V 4 bases short and J 3 bases short, with 14 bases between. The CDR3 covers 15 residues. Germline V gene sequence: CDR1 SGHDN, CDR2 FVKESK. The CDR3 DNA is TGTGCCAGCAGCCTTTTTAGACAGGTGACAGATACGCAGTATTTT. Protein sequence: CASSLFRQVTDTQYF. Looking up the rest from reference TRBV14 and TRBJ2-3 gives the full variable domain: EAGVTQFPSHSVIEKGQTVTLRCDPISGHDNLYWYRRVMGKEIKFLLHFVKESKQDESGMPNNRFLAERTGGTYSTLKVQPAELEDSGVYFCASSLFRQVTDTQYFGPGTRLTVL.

This clonotype was seen ten or more times. At one end, the junction sequence differs from germline, possibly due to a read error. J is TRBJ2-5 and V is TRBV28; D remains unclear. This CDR3 is 12 amino acids long. Germline CDR1 MDHEN, CDR2 SYDVKM. The CDR3 region is CVSSPPGLPTDF. CDR3 in DNA: TGTGTCAGCAGTCCACCGGGCCTTCCCACCGACTTC.

Concerning this clonotype: A much larger clone sits a single nucleotide away, making a read error possible. A read error is likely, as this CDR3 ends without the conserved phenylalanine or tryptophan. This chain uses TRBV6-1 with TRBJ2-7; 12 bases line up with TRBD1. The CDR3 extends over 13 amino acids. CDR1 MNHNS and CDR2 SASEGT come from the germline V gene. Losses at the gene ends were 7 bases for V and 7 bases for J; bases not matched to a gene: 5. The chain's CDR3 is CASTGQGAIEQYL. As DNA, the CDR3 is TGTGCCAGCACGGGACAGGGGGCTATAGAGCAGTACCTC.

This clonotype was detected a few times. The V call is TRBV7-6, the J call TRBJ2-3; 13 positions match TRBD2. CDR3 length equals 18 residues. Germline assignment: CDR1 SGHVS and CDR2 FNYEAQ. V lost 4 bases and J lost 3; bases outside the gene matches: 10. CDR3 coding DNA: TGTGCCAGCAGCTCCGTTCCGACTAGCGGGAGGAGGACAGATACGCAGTATTTT. It specifies CASSSVPTSGRRTDTQYF. The full variable domain, in which reference TRBV7-6 and TRBJ2-3 provide the parts outside the CDR3, is GAGVSQSPRYKVTKRGQDVALRCDPISGHVSLYWYRQALGQGPEFLTYFNYEAQQDKSGLPNDRFSAERPEGSISTLTIQRTEQRDSAMYRCASSSVPTSGRRTDTQYFGPGTRLTVL.

J is TRBJ2-7 and V is TRBV24-1, with D perhaps TRBD2 (5 bases). V lost 7 bases and J lost 3, with 12 bases in between. There are 13 residues in the CDR3. The germline V gene encodes CDR1 KGHDR and CDR2 SFDVKD. The CDR3 DNA follows: TGTGCCACCAGAAGGACTTCTCTCTACGAGCAGTACTTC. It yields the protein CATRRTSLYEQYF.

There are a few counts of this clonotype. The chain employs TRBV7-9 and TRBJ2-1; 8 nucleotides line up with TRBD1. There are 12 residues in the CDR3. The ends lost 5 bases at V and 9 bases at J; junction bases unmatched: 3. The germline V gene encodes CDR1 SEHNR and CDR2 FQNEAQ (reference sequence). CDR3 DNA sequence: TGTGCCAGCAGCCACGACAGGGGTGAGCAGTTCTTC. Its protein is CASSHDRGEQFF.

This clonotype was observed a few times. This chain links TRBV18 with TRBJ2-1, with D hard to call. The length of the CDR3 is 16 residues. V gave up 6 bases and J gave up 0 bases, with 15 bases separating them. Germline V gene data show CDR1 as KGHSH and CDR2 as LQKENI. CDR3 amino acids: CASSPAARISYNEQFF. CDR3 bases: TGTGCCAGCTCTCCCGCGGCCAGGATCTCCTACAATGAGCAGTTCTTC.

Worth noting for this clonotype: A much larger clone lies a single base off, so this may be a read error. The J gene is TRBJ2-1, the V gene TRBV6-1; tentative D call: TRBD2 (7 bases). This CDR3 comprises 12 residues. Per the germline V gene, CDR1 is MNHNS and CDR2 is SASEGT. The DNA of the CDR3 is TGTGCCAGCGTCCCGGGGGGCAATGAGCAGGTCTTC. Protein product: CASVPGGNEQVF.

This clonotype appeared many times. The chain carries TRBV27 and TRBJ2-7, with D perhaps TRBD2 (5 bases). The V gene's germline CDR1 is MNHEY and CDR2 SMNVEV (reference sequence). Trimming pared 4 bases from V and 4 bases from J, leaving 20 bases between. The length of the CDR3 is 16 residues. CDR3 region: CASSSPPGPGEYEQYF. The DNA of the CDR3 is TGTGCCAGCAGTTCTCCCCCAGGACCCGGGGAATACGAGCAGTACTTC.

In regard to this clonotype: A read error is possible here, since a much larger clone lies one base away. The genes are TRBV6-2 or TRBV6-3 and TRBJ2-2; D call uncertain. Trimming stripped 7 bases from V and 0 bases from J, with 12 bases between. Germline V lookup: CDR1 MNHEY, CDR2 SVGEGT. CDR3 length: 15 amino acids. The CDR3 DNA follows: TGTGCCAGCATATACTCCTCGGCGAACACCGGGGAGCTGTTTTTT. Encoded protein: CASIYSSANTGELFF.